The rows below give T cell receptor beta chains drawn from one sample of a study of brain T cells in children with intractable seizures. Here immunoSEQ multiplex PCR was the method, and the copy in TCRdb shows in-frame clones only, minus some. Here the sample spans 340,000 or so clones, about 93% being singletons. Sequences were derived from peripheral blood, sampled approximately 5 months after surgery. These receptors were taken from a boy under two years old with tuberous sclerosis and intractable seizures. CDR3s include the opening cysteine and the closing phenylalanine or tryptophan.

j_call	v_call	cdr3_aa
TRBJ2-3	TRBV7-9	CASSPGQGADTQYF
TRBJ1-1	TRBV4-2	CASSQNQGSSTEAFF
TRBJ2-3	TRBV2	CASIRVRGGLDTQYF
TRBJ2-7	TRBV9	CASSAPDRDEQYF
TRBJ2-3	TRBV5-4	CASSFSASGRAGTRDTQYF
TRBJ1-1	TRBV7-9	CTREKHIRNTEAFF
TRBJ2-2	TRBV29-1	CSVKTGGAVSGELFF
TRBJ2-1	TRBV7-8	CASSALAGGHEQFF
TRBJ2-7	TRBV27	CASRTQGHGEQYF
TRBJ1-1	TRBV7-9	CASSLGFGGRGTEAFF
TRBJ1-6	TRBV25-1	CASSEIGSSPLHF
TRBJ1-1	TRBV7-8	CASSLSRHYTEAFF
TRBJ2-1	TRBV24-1	CATSRTVWDEQFF